One and the same sample provided the 8 T cell receptor beta chains below, sequenced in a study of T-cell memory formation after mild COVID-19. TCRdb redid the calling of the 5' RACE reads with MiXCR, one entry per CDR3 protein. Seen here are roughly 340,000 distinct CDR3 sequences, roughly 20% observed once, and the top ten hold 21%. Sequenced: PBMCs or a T cell subset sorted from them (not recorded which). Source of these receptors: a man aged 18-30 years who had mild COVID-19 (a few samples of this study predate the infection). Cell type and time point are not known.

The chain recombines TRBV28 with TRBJ1-5, with D hard to call. The CDR3 sequence is 14 residues long. CDR1 and CDR2 from the germline V gene are MDHEN and SYDVKM. Trimming stripped 6 bases from V and 3 bases from J, with 12 bases between. Here the CDR3 DNA reads TGTGCCAGCAGCGAAAGACGGATCAATCAGCCCCAGCATTTT. As protein: CASSERRINQPQHF. The full variable domain, with the rest looked up from reference TRBV28 and TRBJ1-5, is DVKVTQSSRYLVKRTGEKVFLECVQDMDHENMFWYRQDPGLGLRLIYFSYDVKMKEKGDIPEGYSVSREKKERFSLILESASTNQTSMYLCASSERRINQPQHFGDGTRLSIL.

The chain combines TRBV7-2 with TRBJ1-6; TRBD1 matches 10 bases. Trimming cost V 6 bases and J 11 bases; bases outside gene matches: 10. Per the germline V gene, CDR1 is SGHTA and CDR2 is FQGNSA. This CDR3 spans 15 amino acids. This CDR3 reads CASRTIRDRGTPLHF. CDR3 coding DNA: TGTGCCAGCAGGACTATCCGGGACAGGGGTACACCCCTCCACTTT.

There are a few counts of this clonotype. J is TRBJ1-3 and V is TRBV4-3, with a possible D match to TRBD1 (5 bases). Trimming removed 1 base from V and 3 bases from J, with 13 bases in between. Per the germline V gene, CDR1 is LGHNA and CDR2 is YSLEER. The length of the CDR3 is 16 residues. The CDR3 DNA sequence: TGCGCCAGCAGCCAAGCATACGGGACGGGTGGAAACACCATATATTTT. Residues: CASSQAYGTGGNTIYF.

This clonotype was seen a few times. The chain uses TRBV6-5 and TRBJ1-3; TRBD1 might be the D (5 bases). This CDR3 spans 14 amino acids. The V end lost 6 bases, the J end lost 5 bases, and 14 bases lay between the germline ends. In germline, CDR1 is MNHEY, CDR2 SVGAGI. This CDR3 is CASRSGGSRNTIYF. Written as DNA, the CDR3 is TGTGCCAGCAGGTCCGGGGGGTCGAGAAACACCATATATTTT.

This clonotype was seen at least ten times. The chain employs TRBV5-1 and TRBJ2-6, with TRBD1 matching over 7 bases. Germline loops: CDR1 SGHRS, CDR2 YFSETQ. This CDR3 is 17 amino acids long. V was pared by 0 bases and J by 1 base, with 4 bases of the junction left unmatched. The CDR3 nucleotides are TGCGCCAGCAGCTTGGGACAGGGTGGGTCTGGGGCCAACGTCCTGACTTTC. This encodes CASSLGQGGSGANVLTF.

The chain recombines TRBV20-1 with TRBJ1-4; a weak D match, TRBD1 (6 bases). The CDR3 totals 13 residues. The V end lost 4 bases, the J end lost 8 bases, and 14 bases lay between the germline ends. Per the germline V gene, CDR1 is DFQATT and CDR2 is SNEGSKA (reference sequence). CDR3 nucleotide sequence: TGCAGTGCTACCAGGACAGCCCGCGAAAAACTGTTTTTT. Translated, it gives CSATRTAREKLFF.

The chain recombines TRBV7-9 with TRBJ2-7; D unresolved. The CDR3 extends over 13 amino acids. Between the trimmed V and J ends, which lost 1 base and 7 bases, there was a span of 11 bases. Per germline, CDR1 SEHNR and CDR2 FQNEAQ (reference sequence). The CDR3 DNA is TGTGCCAGCAGCTTAGATGGGGTTTCGGAGCAGTACTTC. This gives the protein CASSLDGVSEQYF.

This clonotype has more than one count but fewer than ten. The chain employs TRBV5-1 and TRBJ1-4; D may be TRBD1 (6 bases). The CDR3 spans 13 residues. V lost 4 bases to trimming and J lost 8 bases, with 12 bases between them. Germline CDR1 and CDR2: SGHRS and YFSETQ. The CDR3: CASSRDIKEKLFF. The CDR3, as DNA: TGCGCCAGCAGCCGGGACATTAAGGAAAAACTGTTTTTT. Combining the CDR3 with reference TRBV5-1 and TRBJ1-4 gives the whole variable domain KAGVTQTPRYLIKTRGQQVTLSCSPISGHRSVSWYQQTPGQGLQFLFEYFSETQRNKGNFPGRFSGRQFSNSRSEMNVSTLELGDSALYLCASSRDIKEKLFFGSGTQLSVL.